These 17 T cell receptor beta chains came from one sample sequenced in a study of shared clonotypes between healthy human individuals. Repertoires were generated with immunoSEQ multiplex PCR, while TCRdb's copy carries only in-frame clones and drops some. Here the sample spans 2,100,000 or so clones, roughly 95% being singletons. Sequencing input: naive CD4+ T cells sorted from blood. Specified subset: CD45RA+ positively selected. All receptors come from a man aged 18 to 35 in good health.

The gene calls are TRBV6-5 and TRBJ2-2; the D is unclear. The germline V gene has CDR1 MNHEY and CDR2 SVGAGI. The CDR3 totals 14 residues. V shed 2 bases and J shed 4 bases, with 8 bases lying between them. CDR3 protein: CASSYKRPTGELFF. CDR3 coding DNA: TGTGCCAGCAGTTACAAGAGGCCCACCGGGGAGCTGTTTTTT.

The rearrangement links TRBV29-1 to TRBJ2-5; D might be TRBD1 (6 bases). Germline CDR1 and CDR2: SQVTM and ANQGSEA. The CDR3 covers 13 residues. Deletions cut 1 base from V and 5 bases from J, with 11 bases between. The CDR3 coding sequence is TGCAGCGTTGAAGGGGGACAACCCGAGACCCAGTACTTC. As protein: CSVEGGQPETQYF.

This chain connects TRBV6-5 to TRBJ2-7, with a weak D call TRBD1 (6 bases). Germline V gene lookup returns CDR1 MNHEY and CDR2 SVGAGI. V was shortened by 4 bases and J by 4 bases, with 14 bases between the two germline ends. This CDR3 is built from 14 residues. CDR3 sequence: CASSSPGAFYEQYF. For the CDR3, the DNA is TGTGCCAGCAGTTCACCAGGGGCCTTTTACGAGCAGTACTTC.

The CDR3 reads CASRTSGRLPGANVLTF. In DNA, the CDR3 is TGTGCCAGCAGGACTAGCGGGAGGCTTCCTGGGGCCAACGTCCTGACTTTC. The chain combines TRBV2 with TRBJ2-6, with 13 bases that match TRBD2. The CDR3 covers 17 residues. Germline assignment: CDR1 SNHLY and CDR2 FYNNEI. Germline trimming cut 6 bases from V and 2 bases from J; bases unmatched to any gene: 4.

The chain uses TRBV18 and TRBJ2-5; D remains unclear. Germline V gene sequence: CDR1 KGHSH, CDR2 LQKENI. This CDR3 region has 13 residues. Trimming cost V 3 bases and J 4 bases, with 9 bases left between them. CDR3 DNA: TGTGCCAGCTCACCTGTTATCGGAGAGACCCAGTACTTC. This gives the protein CASSPVIGETQYF. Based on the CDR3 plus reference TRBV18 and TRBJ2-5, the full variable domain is NAGVMQNPRHLVRRRGQEARLRCSPMKGHSHVYWYRQLPEEGLKFMVYLQKENIIDESGMPKERFSAEFPKEGPSILRIQQVVRGDSAAYFCASSPVIGETQYFGPGTRLLVL.

Here the CDR3 reads CAWAGQGVEKLFF. The CDR3 nucleotides are TGTGCCTGGGCGGGACAGGGGGTTGAAAAACTGTTTTTT. This chain connects TRBV30 to TRBJ1-4, with 11 bases fitting TRBD1. V lost 5 bases and J lost 7; bases outside the gene matches: 3. The V gene's germline CDR1 is GTSNPN and CDR2 SVGIG (reference sequence). The CDR3 length is 13 residues.

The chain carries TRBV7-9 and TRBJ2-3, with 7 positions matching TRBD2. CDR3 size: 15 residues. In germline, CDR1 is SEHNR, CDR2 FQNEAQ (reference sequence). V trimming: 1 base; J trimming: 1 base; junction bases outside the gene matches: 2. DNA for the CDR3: TGTGCCAGCAGCTTAGTACGGGGGGGCACAGATACGCAGTATTTT. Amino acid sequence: CASSLVRGGTDTQYF.

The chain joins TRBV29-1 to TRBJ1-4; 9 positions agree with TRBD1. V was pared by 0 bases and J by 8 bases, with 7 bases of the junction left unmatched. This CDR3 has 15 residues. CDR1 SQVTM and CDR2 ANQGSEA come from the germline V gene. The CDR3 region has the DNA TGCAGCGTTGAAGAGGGGACAGGGTTCGGCGAAAAACTGTTTTTT. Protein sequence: CSVEEGTGFGEKLFF.

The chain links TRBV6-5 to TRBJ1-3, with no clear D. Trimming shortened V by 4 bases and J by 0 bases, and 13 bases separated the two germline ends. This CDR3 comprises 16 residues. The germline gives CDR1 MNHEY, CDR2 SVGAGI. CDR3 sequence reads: CASSSQSSFSGNTIYF. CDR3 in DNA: TGTGCCAGCAGTTCACAGTCATCTTTCTCTGGAAACACCATATATTTT.

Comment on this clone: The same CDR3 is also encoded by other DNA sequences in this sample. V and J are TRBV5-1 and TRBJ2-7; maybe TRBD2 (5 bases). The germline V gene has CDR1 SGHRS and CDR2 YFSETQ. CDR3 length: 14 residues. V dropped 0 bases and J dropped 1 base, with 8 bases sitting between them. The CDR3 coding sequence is TGCGCCAGCAGCTTGGAAGGGAGATCCTACGAGCAGTACTTC. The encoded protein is CASSLEGRSYEQYF.

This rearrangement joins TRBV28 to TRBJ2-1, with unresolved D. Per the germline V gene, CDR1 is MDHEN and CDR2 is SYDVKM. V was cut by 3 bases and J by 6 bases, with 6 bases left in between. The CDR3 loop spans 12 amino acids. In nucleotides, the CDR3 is TGTGCCAGCAGTTTCGAATTCAATGAGCAGTTCTTC. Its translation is CASSFEFNEQFF.

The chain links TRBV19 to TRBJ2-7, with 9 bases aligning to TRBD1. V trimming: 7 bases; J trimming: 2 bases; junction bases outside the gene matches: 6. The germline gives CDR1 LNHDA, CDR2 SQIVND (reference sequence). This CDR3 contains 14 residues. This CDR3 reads CASTRTGEAYEQYF. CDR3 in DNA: TGTGCCAGTACTAGGACAGGGGAAGCCTACGAGCAGTACTTC.

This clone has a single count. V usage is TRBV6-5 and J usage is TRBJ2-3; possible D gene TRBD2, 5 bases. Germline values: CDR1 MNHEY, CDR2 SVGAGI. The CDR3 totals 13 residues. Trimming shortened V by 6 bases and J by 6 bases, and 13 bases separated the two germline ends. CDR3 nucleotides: TGTGCCAGCAGGGCACTAGTTTTCGATACGCAGTATTTT. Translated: CASRALVFDTQYF.

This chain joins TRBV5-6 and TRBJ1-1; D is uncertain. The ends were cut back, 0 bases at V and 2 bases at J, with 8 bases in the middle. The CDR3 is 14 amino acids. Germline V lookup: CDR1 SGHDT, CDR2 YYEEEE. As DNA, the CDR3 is TGTGCCAGCAGCTTGGTGACGGTTAACACTGAAGCTTTCTTT. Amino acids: CASSLVTVNTEAFF. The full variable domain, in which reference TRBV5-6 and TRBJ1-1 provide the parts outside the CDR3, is DAGVTQSPTHLIKTRGQQVTLRCSPKSGHDTVSWYQQALGQGPQFIFQYYEEEERQRGNFPDRFSGHQFPNYSSELNVNALLLGDSALYLCASSLVTVNTEAFFGQGTRLTVV.

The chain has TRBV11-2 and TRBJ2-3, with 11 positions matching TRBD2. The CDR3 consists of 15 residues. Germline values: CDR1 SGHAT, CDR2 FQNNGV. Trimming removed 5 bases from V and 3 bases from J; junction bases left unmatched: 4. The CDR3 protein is CASSLSGRGTDTQYF. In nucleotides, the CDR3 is TGTGCCAGCAGCCTTAGCGGGAGGGGGACAGATACGCAGTATTTT.

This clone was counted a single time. The CDR3 bases are TGCGCCAGCAGCTTGATGCGGGGCAGCGACAATGAGCAGTTCTTC. It codes for CASSLMRGSDNEQFF. The V gene is TRBV5-1, the J gene TRBJ2-1; TRBD2 might be the D (6 bases). The V gene's germline CDR1 is SGHRS and CDR2 YFSETQ. The CDR3 is 15 amino acids. The germline V and J ends were trimmed by 1 base and 5 bases, with 13 bases remaining between them. Full variable domain (remainder filled in from reference TRBV5-1 and TRBJ2-1): KAGVTQTPRYLIKTRGQQVTLSCSPISGHRSVSWYQQTPGQGLQFLFEYFSETQRNKGNFPGRFSGRQFSNSRSEMNVSTLELGDSALYLCASSLMRGSDNEQFFGPGTRLTVL.

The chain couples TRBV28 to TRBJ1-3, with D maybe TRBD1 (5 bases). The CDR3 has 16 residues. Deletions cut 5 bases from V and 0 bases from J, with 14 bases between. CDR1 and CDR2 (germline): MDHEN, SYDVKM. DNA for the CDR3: TGTGCCAGCAGTGGGGCCCATCGGCCCTCTGGAAACACCATATATTTT. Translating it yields CASSGAHRPSGNTIYF.